Listed below are T cell receptor beta chains from one sample, sequenced in a study of blood T cell repertoires in COVID-19. Measured with immunoSEQ multiplex PCR; TCRdb has only the in-frame clones, and not every one. The sample holds about 81,000 clones, around 88% seen once. Input material: peripheral blood. These receptors all come from a human donor in a cohort sampled during active COVID-19. Each CDR3 is given with its conserved first and last residue. The D gene is left open where the match is weak. The size field is filled for only some rows; it gives once, few, many or a size class.

clone size: .; D gene: .; J gene: TRBJ2-1; V gene: TRBV4-3; CDR3 DNA: TGCGCCAGCAGCCAAGATCGGAGGGGTAATGAGCAGTTCTTC; CDR3 protein: CASSQDRRGNEQFF
clone size: .; D gene: .; J gene: TRBJ2-5; V gene: TRBV9; CDR3 DNA: TGTGCCAGCAGCGTAGGGCCAGGTATAAGAGAGACCCAGTACTTC; CDR3 protein: CASSVGPGIRETQYF
clone size: .; D gene: .; J gene: TRBJ1-2; V gene: TRBV9; CDR3 DNA: TGTGCCAGCAGCGCTCAGACAGCCCTTAACTATGGCTACACCTTC; CDR3 protein: CASSAQTALNYGYTF
clone size: .; D gene: .; J gene: TRBJ1-3; V gene: TRBV2; CDR3 DNA: TGTGCCAGCAGGATGGTTGACTTTGGAAACACCATATATTTT; CDR3 protein: CASRMVDFGNTIYF
clone size: .; D gene: .; J gene: TRBJ1-2; V gene: TRBV7-9; CDR3 DNA: TGTGCCAGCAGCTTAGCGGTCAGGGCAGAGGAGGGCTACACCTTC; CDR3 protein: CASSLAVRAEEGYTF
clone size: .; D gene: .; J gene: TRBJ1-3; V gene: TRBV29-1; CDR3 DNA: TGCAGCGCCACAACAGGGTCTGGAAACACCATATATTTT; CDR3 protein: CSATTGSGNTIYF
clone size: .; D gene: .; J gene: TRBJ2-1; V gene: TRBV2; CDR3 DNA: TGTGCCAGCCTAGGACGGACAGACCACAATGAGCAGTTCTTC; CDR3 protein: CASLGRTDHNEQFF
clone size: .; D gene: .; J gene: TRBJ2-5; V gene: TRBV5-1; CDR3 DNA: TGCGCCAGCAGCCCGTCGCGGGGTAGGGAGACCCAGTACTTC; CDR3 protein: CASSPSRGRETQYF
clone size: .; D gene: .; J gene: TRBJ2-1; V gene: TRBV27; CDR3 DNA: TGTGCCAGCAGTTTCGAGGCTTACGGAGGGGATGAGCAGTTCTTC; CDR3 protein: CASSFEAYGGDEQFF
clone size: .; D gene: .; J gene: TRBJ1-1; V gene: TRBV3-1/TRBV3-2; CDR3 DNA: TGTGCCAGCAGCCCGGAACAGTTCCCCTGGAGGACTGAAGCTTTCTTT; CDR3 protein: CASSPEQFPWRTEAFF
clone size: .; D gene: .; J gene: TRBJ1-1; V gene: TRBV5-1; CDR3 DNA: TGCGCCAGCAGCTTGACGCGGAGGAACACTGAAGCTTTCTTT; CDR3 protein: CASSLTRRNTEAFF
clone size: .; D gene: TRBD1; J gene: TRBJ2-5; V gene: TRBV19; CDR3 DNA: TGTGCCAGCCGACAGGGGGAGACCCAGTACTTC; CDR3 protein: CASRQGETQYF
clone size: once; D gene: TRBD1; J gene: TRBJ2-1; V gene: TRBV28; CDR3 DNA: TGTGCCAGCAGTTTAATGGGACAGGGTAACAATGAGCAGTTCTTC; CDR3 protein: CASSLMGQGNNEQFF
clone size: .; D gene: .; J gene: TRBJ2-7; V gene: TRBV3-1/TRBV3-2; CDR3 DNA: TGTGCCAGCAGCCAAGAACAGAGGGCATTCTCCTACGAGCAGTACTTC; CDR3 protein: CASSQEQRAFSYEQYF
clone size: .; D gene: TRBD2; J gene: TRBJ2-3; V gene: TRBV7-9; CDR3 DNA: TGTGCCAGCAGATTAGGGCTAGCGGGAGGGCGAAGCACAGATACGCAGTATTTT; CDR3 protein: CASRLGLAGGRSTDTQYF
clone size: .; D gene: .; J gene: TRBJ2-2; V gene: TRBV6-2/TRBV6-3; CDR3 DNA: TGTGCCAGCAGTCAGACAGCTTGGGGCACCGGGGAGCTGTTTTTT; CDR3 protein: CASSQTAWGTGELFF
clone size: once; D gene: .; J gene: TRBJ2-5; V gene: TRBV20-1; CDR3 DNA: TGCAGTGCCGGGATCGAGACCCAGTACTTC; CDR3 protein: CSAGIETQYF
clone size: .; D gene: TRBD2; J gene: TRBJ2-2; V gene: TRBV4-1; CDR3 DNA: TGCGCCAGCAGCCAGTCTAGCGGGGGGGCCTTTGACACCGGGGAGCTGTTTTTT; CDR3 protein: CASSQSSGGAFDTGELFF
clone size: .; D gene: TRBD1; J gene: TRBJ2-7; V gene: TRBV7-6; CDR3 DNA: TGTGCCAGCAGCTCTCACGGCCGGGACAGTGCATACGAGCAGTACTTC; CDR3 protein: CASSSHGRDSAYEQYF
clone size: .; D gene: .; J gene: TRBJ1-2; V gene: TRBV11-2; CDR3 DNA: TGTGCCAGCAGCTTAGGGGCCAGGGGAGTAGATGGCTACACCTTC; CDR3 protein: CASSLGARGVDGYTF
clone size: once; D gene: TRBD2; J gene: TRBJ2-3; V gene: TRBV30; CDR3 DNA: TGTGCCTGGAGTGCCCCTGGGACTAGCGGGAGAAATACGCAGTATTTT; CDR3 protein: CAWSAPGTSGRNTQYF
clone size: .; D gene: .; J gene: TRBJ2-1; V gene: TRBV19; CDR3 DNA: TGTGCCAGTAGTAGACTGTCCGATGAGCAGTTCTTC; CDR3 protein: CASSRLSDEQFF